The rows below give T cell receptor beta chains drawn from one sample of a study of blood T cell repertoires in COVID-19. Generated by immunoSEQ multiplex PCR, the TCRdb table keeps only in-frame clones and is missing some. The table has 150,000 to 200,000 clones, around 89% seen once. Sequencing used peripheral blood. All receptors come from a man between 18 and 35 years old who had recovered from COVID-19. Each CDR3 is given with its conserved first and last residue. Fields, in order: clone size, V gene, J gene, CDR3 protein. Clone size appears in some rows only: once, few, many, or a class for an expanded clone.

-	TRBV9	TRBJ1-5	CASSVDGSPFQPQHF
-	TRBV7-9	TRBJ2-3	CASSPGQVADTQYF
few	TRBV12-3/TRBV12-4	TRBJ1-2	CASSPDSNYGYTF
once	TRBV19	TRBJ2-5	CASSRAGEETQYF
-	TRBV7-2	TRBJ2-5	CASSLRQGGGGETQYF
-	TRBV6-5	TRBJ2-1	CASGGKGNSYNEQFF
-	TRBV11-2	TRBJ1-1	CASSHRQGAEAFF
-	TRBV7-9	TRBJ2-7	CASSLARGEQYF
-	TRBV9	TRBJ2-1	CASSVGAGGLDEQFF
-	TRBV7-2	TRBJ2-2	CASSLGGRTFTGELFF
-	TRBV19	TRBJ1-5	CASSLGTGENQPQHF
-	TRBV28	TRBJ1-2	CASRQPSRDRAYGYTF
-	TRBV5-8	TRBJ2-7	CASSPLLTAYEQYF
-	TRBV30	TRBJ2-5	CAWSVFKETQYF
-	TRBV27	TRBJ2-5	CASRPRTGGYQETQYF
-	TRBV7-3	TRBJ2-1	CASSLIGGDNEQFF
-	TRBV18	TRBJ1-4	CASSPWDNFGLFF
-	TRBV2	TRBJ1-1	CASSERGTATFF
-	TRBV18	TRBJ2-7	CASSPQGKGEQYF
-	TRBV7-6	TRBJ1-1	CASSNPTGNTEAFF
-	TRBV28	TRBJ2-7	CASSIMGQVPYEQYF
-	TRBV7-3	TRBJ2-1	CASSLTKGSYNEQFF
once	TRBV28	TRBJ1-2	CASSLSVTPRGYTF
-	TRBV24-1	TRBJ2-3	CATSSGDTQYF